These 16 T cell receptor beta chains were sequenced from one sample in a study of cytomegalovirus exposure and HLA in healthy donors. Use of 60 Vbeta and 13 Jbeta primers characterized the PCR. Here immunoSEQ multiplex PCR was the method, and the copy in TCRdb shows in-frame clones only, minus some. The table lists 150,000 to 200,000 clones, approximately 65% of them singletons. The specimen sequenced was PBMCs. The source is a man aged 35 to 55 in good health and CMV-seronegative.

This rearrangement joins TRBV18 to TRBJ2-1, with 7 bases fitting TRBD2. Germline V gives CDR1 KGHSH, CDR2 LQKENI. The CDR3 spans 15 residues. The J segment lost 3 bases and the V segment lost 6 bases, leaving 8 bases of the junction unmatched. Here the CDR3 reads CASSRLRGDYNEQFF. The CDR3 region has the DNA TGTGCCAGCTCCAGACTCCGGGGGGACTACAATGAGCAGTTCTTC.

The rearrangement uses TRBV7-2 and TRBJ2-3, with 8 bases matching TRBD2. J lost 3 bases, V lost 7 bases, and 15 bases had no gene match. The length of the CDR3 is 17 residues. Germline CDR1 is SGHTA and CDR2 is FQGNSA. The CDR3: CASTSKSGRLETDTQYF. The CDR3 nucleotides are TGTGCCAGCACCTCCAAAAGCGGGAGATTGGAGACAGATACGCAGTATTTT.

The chain's CDR3 is CASSPPGTSGNYEQYF. Here the CDR3 DNA reads TGTGCCAGCTCACCACCCGGGACTAGCGGCAACTACGAGCAGTACTTC. J is TRBJ2-7 and V is TRBV18; 11 bases are a match to TRBD2. The CDR3 extends over 16 amino acids. Trimming cost V 0 bases and J 3 bases; bases outside gene matches: 4. Germline V CDR1 and CDR2: KGHSH, LQKENI.

The V gene is TRBV19, the J gene TRBJ2-7; the match to TRBD1 covers 7 bases. After removal of 5 bases from V and 1 base from J, the junction contained 11 bases not matched to a gene. Germline CDR1 LNHDA, CDR2 SQIVND (reference sequence). The CDR3 loop spans 16 amino acids. The CDR3 DNA reads TGTGCCAGTAGTGCAAGAAGGACAGGTGATTCCTACGAGCAGTACTTC. Translation gives CASSARRTGDSYEQYF.

CDR3 coding DNA: TGTGCCAGTAGTCTCCGTCCTGCCTACGAGCAGTACTTC. Residues: CASSLRPAYEQYF. J is TRBJ2-7 and V is TRBV19; D is undetermined. Deletions cut 5 bases from V and 2 bases from J, with 10 bases between. The germline V gene has CDR1 LNHDA and CDR2 SQIVND (reference sequence). The CDR3 totals 13 residues.

This clone was detected once. The V gene is TRBV5-1, the J gene TRBJ2-3; D remains ambiguous. The CDR3 covers 14 residues. V was cut by 5 bases and J by 0 bases, with 10 bases left in between. Germline V gene sequence: CDR1 SGHRS, CDR2 YFSETQ. CDR3 nucleotide sequence: TGCGCCAGCAGAACGTCGACTAGCACAGATACGCAGTATTTT. It specifies CASRTSTSTDTQYF.

This rearrangement joins TRBV27 to TRBJ1-2; 9 positions agree with TRBD1. CDR1 is MNHEY and CDR2 is SMNVEV in the germline V gene (reference sequence). Germline trimming cut 7 bases from V and 5 bases from J; bases unmatched to any gene: 8. The CDR3 covers 14 residues. This CDR3 reads CASTSADRGYGYTF. In nucleotides, the CDR3 is TGTGCCAGCACCTCCGCCGACAGGGGGTATGGCTACACCTTC.

The rearrangement uses TRBV7-8 and TRBJ2-3, with TRBD2 matching over 8 bases. Trimming at V came to 5 bases and at J to 2 bases, leaving 6 bases not matched to a gene. CDR1 is SGHVS and CDR2 is FQNEAQ in the germline V gene. The CDR3 covers 15 residues. This CDR3 is CASSLQRGNTDTQYF. In nucleotides, the CDR3 is TGTGCCAGCAGCCTCCAGCGGGGGAACACAGATACGCAGTATTTT.

The V gene is TRBV25-1, the J gene TRBJ2-7; D is possibly TRBD1 (6 bases). The length of the CDR3 is 17 residues. Looked up from germline, CDR1 is MGHDK and CDR2 is SYGVNS. The V end lost 0 bases, the J end lost 2 bases, and 17 bases lay between the germline ends. The CDR3 loop reads CASSEYTHQRGTYEQYF. CDR3 nucleotide sequence: TGTGCCAGCAGTGAATACACCCACCAAAGGGGGACCTACGAGCAGTACTTC.

The V gene is TRBV9, the J gene TRBJ1-3; possibly TRBD1 for D (5 bases). V lost 2 bases and J 0 bases, leaving 9 bases between the germline ends. Germline V gives CDR1 SGDLS, CDR2 YYNGEE. The CDR3 has 15 amino acids. The CDR3 loop is CASSVGGDSGNTIYF. The CDR3 nucleotides are TGTGCCAGCAGCGTCGGGGGGGACTCTGGAAACACCATATATTTT.

The chain joins TRBV6-6 to TRBJ2-7; a weak D match, TRBD2 (5 bases). V was trimmed by 0 bases and J by 2 bases, leaving 8 bases between them. The CDR3 is 14 residues long. The germline CDR1 and CDR2 sequences are MNHNY and SVGAGI (reference sequence). CDR3 DNA: TGTGCCAGCAGTTACTCCACGACTACCTACGAGCAGTACTTC. Translation: CASSYSTTTYEQYF.

Comments on this clone: At one boundary the junction diverges from the germline segment, which might be a read error. J is TRBJ2-2 and V is TRBV7-9; TRBD2 is a possible D gene (5 bases). The CDR3 contains 14 residues. Germline lookup yields CDR1 SEHNR and CDR2 FQNEAQ (reference sequence). The CDR3 DNA follows: TGTTCCAGCAGCTTGCGGGCCAACACCGGGGAGCTGTTTTTT. Its protein is CSSSLRANTGELFF.

This clone was counted only a few times. The chain carries TRBV28 and TRBJ1-6, with D unclear. Germline V gene sequence: CDR1 MDHEN, CDR2 SYDVKM. Deletions cut 3 bases from V and 6 bases from J, with 9 bases between. This CDR3 is 14 amino acids long. The CDR3 region has the DNA TGTGCCAGCAGTTTCCACAGCCTTAATTCACCCCTCCACTTT. It specifies CASSFHSLNSPLHF.

This clone came up once. The CDR3 is CASRRLAGGSYNEQFF. DNA of the CDR3: TGTGCCAGTAGAAGACTAGCGGGAGGGTCCTACAATGAGCAGTTCTTC. This chain joins TRBV19 and TRBJ2-1, with TRBD2 identical over 14 bases. The trim removed 6 bases at V and 1 base at J, leaving 2 bases unmatched. The V gene's germline CDR1 is LNHDA and CDR2 SQIVND (reference sequence). CDR3 length equals 16 residues.

The rearrangement links TRBV7-2 to TRBJ2-2; D might be TRBD1 (7 bases). V lost 5 bases and J lost 8, with 15 bases in between. Germline CDR1 reads SGHTA; CDR2 reads FQGNSA. This CDR3 comprises 14 residues. This CDR3 is CASSQGGTVGELFF. The CDR3 DNA reads TGTGCCAGCAGCCAGGGCGGGACAGTAGGGGAGCTGTTTTTT. Full variable domain (missing parts from reference TRBV7-2 and TRBJ2-2): GAGVSQSPSNKVTEKGKDVELRCDPISGHTALYWYRQSLGQGLEFLIYFQGNSAPDKSGLPSDRFSAERTGGSVSTLTIQRTQQEDSAVYLCASSQGGTVGELFFGEGSRLTVL.

The rearrangement joins TRBV11-2 to TRBJ2-7, with a tentative D call TRBD1 (6 bases). The CDR3 spans 14 residues. V dropped 5 bases and J dropped 5 bases, with 16 bases sitting between them. Germline-derived CDR1 and CDR2 are SGHAT and FQNNGV. DNA for the CDR3: TGTGCCAGCAGCCCATACACAGGGACGGACGAGCAGTACTTC. Its protein is CASSPYTGTDEQYF.